What follows are 9 T cell receptor beta chains derived from one specimen sequenced in a study of beta chain features in type 1 diabetes. Expressed TCRB transcripts were sequenced because the entire RNA isolate underwent reverse transcription. The method was immunoSEQ multiplex PCR; TCRdb's version includes in-frame clones alone and lacks a portion of them. The table records roughly 350,000 clones, 8% to 13% of them present only once. Input material: naive CD4+ T cells from blood. These receptor sequences come from a woman aged 30 to 39 in good health.

The V and J genes are TRBV28 and TRBJ1-3; 7 positions match TRBD1. With V trimmed by 5 bases and J by 2 bases, 6 bases remained unmatched. This CDR3 has 15 residues. CDR1 and CDR2 (germline): MDHEN, SYDVKM. DNA for the CDR3: TGTGCCAGCAGTCTAACACAGGGGACTGGAAACACCATATATTTT. Its protein is CASSLTQGTGNTIYF.

In its sample, this clone was seen a few times. This CDR3 reads CATSPRDRDTDTQYF. CDR3 nucleotide sequence: TGTGCCACCAGCCCCCGGGACAGGGACACAGATACGCAGTATTTT. The chain employs TRBV15 and TRBJ2-3, with 9 bases lining up with TRBD1. The CDR3 length is 15 residues. With V trimmed by 5 bases and J by 2 bases, 5 bases remained unmatched. Germline V gene lookup returns CDR1 LNHNV and CDR2 YYDKDF (reference sequence).

V is TRBV11-1 and J is TRBJ2-3, with 11 nucleotides matching TRBD2. V was clipped by 4 bases and J by 7 bases; unmatched bases: 7. CDR3 length: 15 residues. CDR1 is SGHAT, CDR2 FQDESV, per germline (reference sequence). The DNA of the CDR3 is TGTGCCAGCAGCTCACTTAGCGGGAGGGCTCATACGCAGTATTTT. It translates to CASSSLSGRAHTQYF.

This clone was seen a few times. V usage is TRBV5-6 and J usage is TRBJ2-3; TRBD2 matches 13 bases. The V gene's germline CDR1 is SGHDT and CDR2 YYEEEE. After removal of 3 bases from V and 4 bases from J, the junction contained 5 bases not matched to a gene. This CDR3 contains 16 residues. CDR3 region: CASSWGLAGLPDTQYF. CDR3 DNA sequence: TGTGCCAGCAGCTGGGGACTAGCGGGACTCCCAGATACGCAGTATTTT. Based on the CDR3 plus reference TRBV5-6 and TRBJ2-3, the full variable domain is DAGVTQSPTHLIKTRGQQVTLRCSPKSGHDTVSWYQQALGQGPQFIFQYYEEEERQRGNFPDRFSGHQFPNYSSELNVNALLLGDSALYLCASSWGLAGLPDTQYFGPGTRLTVL.

This clone was counted between two and nine times. This chain uses TRBV6-5 with TRBJ1-1; no reliable D call. Between the trimmed V and J ends, which lost 3 bases and 0 bases, there was a span of 11 bases. The length of the CDR3 is 15 residues. Germline assignment: CDR1 MNHEY and CDR2 SVGAGI. CDR3 sequence: CASSYWGEMNTEAFF. The CDR3 bases are TGTGCCAGCAGTTATTGGGGAGAAATGAACACTGAAGCTTTCTTT.

The CDR3 sequence: CASSLAIGEGTGELFF. The CDR3 DNA sequence: TGCGCCAGCAGCTTGGCGATAGGAGAAGGCACCGGGGAGCTGTTTTTT. The rearrangement joins TRBV5-1 to TRBJ2-2; D call uncertain. With 0 bases removed from V and 4 bases from J, the gap between germline ends came to 13 bases. The CDR3 is 16 amino acids. The germline V gene has CDR1 SGHRS and CDR2 YFSETQ.

This clone was seen more than once but under ten times. This rearrangement joins TRBV18 to TRBJ2-5; weak D call: TRBD1 (5 bases). CDR3 length: 13 residues. Germline CDR1 reads KGHSH; CDR2 reads LQKENI. The V gene lost 4 bases and the J gene lost 5 bases, with 11 bases spanning the gap. Here the CDR3 reads CASSQQGTETQYF. The CDR3 coding sequence is TGTGCCAGCTCACAGCAGGGCACCGAGACCCAGTACTTC.

This clone was seen only a few times. V gene TRBV1 combines with J gene TRBJ2-7; the table calls TRBD2, which could not be checked here. TRBV1 is reported as a pseudogene. There are 17 residues in the CDR3. The CDR3 DNA reads TGCACCAGCAGCTCCCCTCCTGAGGACTACCTTACCTACGAGCAGTACTTC. As protein: CTSSSPPEDYLTYEQYF.

This clone has a handful of counts. The V and J genes are TRBV7-6 and TRBJ2-5; tentatively, D is TRBD1 (6 bases). The CDR3 extends over 13 amino acids. V lost 1 base, J lost 8 bases, and 11 bases lay in between. Germline CDR1 SGHVS, CDR2 FNYEAQ. The CDR3 sequence is CASSLVEGETQYF. In DNA form, the CDR3 reads TGTGCCAGCAGCTTAGTTGAGGGGGAAACCCAGTACTTC.